A selection of T cell receptor beta chains follows, all from one sample in a study of blood T cell repertoires in COVID-19. The data were produced by immunoSEQ multiplex PCR, yet TCRdb's version contains in-frame clones alone and is incomplete. The sample records around 100,000 clones, around four fifths being singletons. Specimen: peripheral blood. The receptor source for this set is a man aged 45-65 years with active or convalescent COVID-19. Each CDR3 is given with its conserved first and last residue.

V gene	J gene	CDR3 protein
TRBV11-2	TRBJ2-1	CASSTGQPYNEQFF
TRBV18	TRBJ2-1	CASSPPGLGAGEQFF
TRBV5-8	TRBJ2-1	CASSLGLAGVNEQFF
TRBV21-1	TRBJ2-7	CATVEGTDETSYEQYF
TRBV7-9	TRBJ2-3	CASSLRGLADTDTQYF
TRBV2	TRBJ1-6	CASSYSWMNSPLHF
TRBV28	TRBJ2-7	CASSLHGSSYEQYF
TRBV3-1/TRBV3-2	TRBJ1-6	CASSQRTGRNSPLHF
TRBV3-1/TRBV3-2	TRBJ1-5	CASSQAGVQPQHF
TRBV6-5	TRBJ2-7	CASQSLTGGAEEQYF
TRBV6-1	TRBJ1-1	CASSEGGVTEAFF
TRBV7-9	TRBJ1-4	CASSPTSPAYEEKLFF
TRBV19	TRBJ2-7	CASSPTGRGLIYEQYF
TRBV3-1/TRBV3-2	TRBJ1-5	CASSEGGQDNQPQHF
TRBV4-1	TRBJ1-4	CASSQDSSGVEKLFF
TRBV9	TRBJ1-4	CASTRGTGEEKLFF